These 14 T cell receptor beta chains share one sample of origin, sequenced in a study of blood T cells in healthy people across ages. PCR was performed a second time for about 6 to 11 cycles using a sample-barcoded 5' primer and a J-beta primer mix. TCRdb processed the 5' RACE reads anew with MiXCR; each CDR3 protein has one entry. The sample includes over a million distinct CDR3 sequences, 40% to 45% of them seen just once. Sequencing input: blood. These receptors were collected from an older woman in good health.

This clonotype has more than one count but fewer than ten. The chain uses TRBV7-2 and TRBJ2-3, with 8 bases identical to TRBD2. Germline V gene sequence: CDR1 SGHTA, CDR2 FQGNSA. There are 15 residues in the CDR3. V lost 6 bases to trimming and J lost 8 bases; unmatched junction nucleotides: 13. For the CDR3, the DNA is TGTGCCAGCAGTTTCTTAGCGGGGACCCAGGGTACGCAGTATTTT. Translation: CASSFLAGTQGTQYF.

The chain uses TRBV6-5 and TRBJ1-1; D might be TRBD1 (6 bases). Trimming pared 6 bases from V and 4 bases from J, leaving 12 bases between. The CDR3 has 13 residues. Germline V gene sequence: CDR1 MNHEY, CDR2 SVGAGI. CDR3 DNA: TGTGCCAGCAGAACAGGGCGAACCACTGAAGCTTTCTTT. Translation gives CASRTGRTTEAFF.

J is TRBJ2-1 and V is TRBV7-2; 11 bases line up with TRBD2. Germline CDR1 is SGHTA and CDR2 is FQGNSA. V lost 1 base and J lost 7; bases outside the gene matches: 12. The CDR3 covers 18 residues. The CDR3 DNA sequence: TGTGCCAGCAGCTTAGGGTGGAGTAGCGGGAGGGCCGGGAATGAGCAGTTCTTC. It specifies CASSLGWSSGRAGNEQFF.

The sample holds a few counts of this clonotype. The V gene is TRBV6-5, the J gene TRBJ1-4; TRBD1 agrees at 9 bases. There are 14 residues in the CDR3. With V trimmed by 6 bases and J by 6 bases, 5 bases remained unmatched. Germline values: CDR1 MNHEY, CDR2 SVGAGI. CDR3 in DNA: TGTGCCAGCAGACAAACAGGGGGCCATGAAAAACTGTTTTTT. It specifies CASRQTGGHEKLFF.

The genes are TRBV20-1 and TRBJ1-2, with D possibly TRBD1 on 5 matching bases. CDR3 length equals 13 residues. The V and J ends lost 5 bases and 0 bases respectively, with 10 bases between them. The germline CDR1 and CDR2 sequences are DFQATT and SNEGSKA (reference sequence). CDR3 nucleotides: TGCAGTGCTTTTCAGGGAGCTAACTATGGCTACACCTTC. This gives the protein CSAFQGANYGYTF.

This clonotype was detected once. The CDR3 DNA reads as TGTGCCAGCAGCTTATTCCAGGGTACCGGGGAGCTGTTTTTT. Protein sequence: CASSLFQGTGELFF. V usage is TRBV7-6 and J usage is TRBJ2-2; perhaps TRBD1 as D (5 bases). The V gene's germline CDR1 is SGHVS and CDR2 FNYEAQ. V was clipped by 2 bases and J by 5 bases, with 9 bases between them. This CDR3 comprises 14 residues.

Of note for this clonotype: Relative to the germline gene, one junction end is altered; a read error may explain this. This rearrangement joins TRBV11-1 to TRBJ2-1, with 7 nucleotides matching TRBD2. This CDR3 has 15 residues. The germline CDR1 and CDR2 sequences are SGHAT and FQDESV (reference sequence). The CDR3 coding sequence is TGTGCCGGCAGCCCGTCCACCGGGACTAACTATGAGCAGTTCTTC. Its translation is CAGSPSTGTNYEQFF.

This sequence joins TRBV6-6 and TRBJ1-2; possibly TRBD1 for D (6 bases). V was shortened by 5 bases and J by 4 bases, with 8 bases between the two germline ends. Looked up from germline, CDR1 is MNHNY and CDR2 is SVGAGI (reference sequence). The CDR3 runs 12 residues. This CDR3 is CASSTGFYGYTF. The CDR3 nucleotides read TGTGCCAGCAGTACAGGGTTCTATGGCTACACCTTC.

The chain links TRBV18 to TRBJ2-3; unclear D gene. The CDR3 runs 12 residues. The V end was cut by 8 bases, the J end by 2 bases, with 8 bases between. Germline values: CDR1 KGHSH, CDR2 LQKENI. CDR3 sequence (DNA): TGTGCCAGCGCAATCCTCACAGATACGCAGTATTTT. It specifies CASAILTDTQYF.

This chain uses TRBV14 with TRBJ2-3, with D possibly TRBD2 on 5 matching bases. This CDR3 has 13 residues. CDR1 is SGHDN and CDR2 is FVKESK in the germline V gene. The germline V and J ends were trimmed by 1 base and 10 bases, with 12 bases remaining between them. In DNA form, the CDR3 reads TGTGCCAGCAGCCAAGTAGGACTGAGTGCGCAGTATTTT. Amino acids: CASSQVGLSAQYF.

V usage is TRBV7-9 and J usage is TRBJ2-7; unclear D gene. Germline values: CDR1 SEHNR, CDR2 FQNEAQ (reference sequence). Trimming took 5 bases from V and 5 from J, leaving 10 bases between them. This CDR3 has 12 amino acids. CDR3 residues: CASSETKDEQYF. In nucleotides, the CDR3 is TGTGCCAGCAGCGAAACAAAGGACGAGCAGTACTTC.

This clonotype came up a few times. The chain has TRBV3-1 and TRBJ2-5, with 12 nucleotides matching TRBD2. The J segment lost 3 bases and the V segment lost 5 bases, leaving 13 bases of the junction unmatched. This CDR3 is built from 18 residues. CDR1 is LGHDT and CDR2 is YNNKEL in the germline V gene (reference sequence). For the CDR3, the DNA is TGTGCCAGCAGCGCCGACCCGACTAGCGGGAGAAGTAAAGAGACCCAGTACTTC. Its translation: CASSADPTSGRSKETQYF.

V gene TRBV12-3 or TRBV12-4 combines with J gene TRBJ2-3; D is unresolved. The CDR3 is 14 residues long. Deletions cut 5 bases from V and 4 bases from J, with 13 bases between. As DNA, the CDR3 is TGTGCCAGCAGTCCCAGAGCGATCGCAGATACGCAGTATTTT. This sequence encodes CASSPRAIADTQYF.

The chain combines TRBV7-2 with TRBJ1-2; D gene ambiguous. Per germline, CDR1 SGHTA and CDR2 FQGNSA. The CDR3 contains 13 residues. Between the trimmed V and J ends, which lost 5 bases and 1 base, there was a span of 8 bases. The CDR3 sequence: CASSPDNNYGYTF. For the CDR3, the DNA is TGTGCCAGCAGCCCCGACAATAACTATGGCTACACCTTC. Full variable domain (remainder filled in from reference TRBV7-2 and TRBJ1-2): GAGVSQSPSNKVTEKGKDVELRCDPISGHTALYWYRQSLGQGLEFLIYFQGNSAPDKSGLPSDRFSAERTGGSVSTLTIQRTQQEDSAVYLCASSPDNNYGYTFGSGTRLTVV.